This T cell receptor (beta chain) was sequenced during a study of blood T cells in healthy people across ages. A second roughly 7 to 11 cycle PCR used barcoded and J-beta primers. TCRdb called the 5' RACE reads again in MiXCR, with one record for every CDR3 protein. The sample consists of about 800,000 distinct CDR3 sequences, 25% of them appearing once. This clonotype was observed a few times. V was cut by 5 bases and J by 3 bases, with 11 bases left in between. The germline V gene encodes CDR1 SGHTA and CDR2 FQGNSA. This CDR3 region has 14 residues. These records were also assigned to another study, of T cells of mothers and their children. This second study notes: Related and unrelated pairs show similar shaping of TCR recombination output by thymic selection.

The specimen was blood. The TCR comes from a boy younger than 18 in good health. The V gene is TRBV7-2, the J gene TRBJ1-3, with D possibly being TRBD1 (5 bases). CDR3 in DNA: TGTGCCAGCAGCGGGCGGGGGGTTGGAAACACCATATATTTT. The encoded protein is CASSGRGVGNTIYF.